The sequence of this T cell receptor (beta chain) was determined in a study of blood T cells in healthy people across ages. The CDR3 runs 14 residues. Primers used in a second PCR of roughly 6 to 11 cycles were a sample-barcoded 5' primer and a J-beta primer mix. Each cDNA was tagged by a template-switch adaptor containing 12 random nucleotides. CDR3-containing paired-end reads numbering at least 3 million came from each sample. Each CDR3 protein gets one entry after TCRdb re-called the 5' RACE reads with MiXCR. The sample yields 650,000 to 1,000,000 distinct CDR3 sequences, under 40% seen once. Note on this clonotype: Mismatch with germline at one junction end may stem from a read error.

Sequenced: blood. This receptor was identified in a man aged 18 to 29 in good health. V gene TRBV12-3 or TRBV12-4 combines with J gene TRBJ1-2; 8 positions match TRBD1. The CDR3 is CASSPDRGGYGHTF. The DNA for the CDR3 is TGTGCCAGCAGCCCAGACAGGGGTGGCTATGGCCACACCTTC.